The clone carrying this T cell receptor beta chain was seen once. Antigen specificity is unknown. Sample time point: sample taken at primary tumor resection. The authors sequenced whole RNA from tumor, nontumor lung or frozen PBMC without sorting. Samples came from about 72 TRACERx patients with untreated early-stage lung cancer. The record originates from a study of spatial heterogeneity in lung cancer. Turning to the study itself: Sequencing consistently turned up more beta-chain sequences than alpha-chain sequences.

The CDR3 is 15 amino acids. The germline gives CDR1 SGHRS, CDR2 YFSETQ. Trimming removed 6 bases from V and 7 bases from J; junction bases left unmatched: 11. The library protocol tagged each TCR cDNA with a unique molecular identifier. In TCRdb, the 5' RACE reads were re-called with MiXCR into one record per CDR3 protein. The top ten hold 56% of the sample, which has 40,000 to 45,000 distinct CDR3 sequences, about 13% seen once. Study observations and caveats: Detection of ubiquitous tumor TCRs in blood was higher at resection than follow-up.

The TCR originated in a male donor with early-stage non-small cell lung cancer. Sample: PBMCs, taken at surgery. J is TRBJ2-2 and V is TRBV5-1, with 8 bases fitting TRBD1. The chain's CDR3 is CASTPRQGAVGELFF. In DNA form, the CDR3 reads TGCGCCAGCACCCCCAGGCAGGGGGCTGTCGGGGAGCTGTTTTTT. The variable domain in full, completed from reference TRBV5-1 and TRBJ2-2, reads KAGVTQTPRYLIKTRGQQVTLSCSPISGHRSVSWYQQTPGQGLQFLFEYFSETQRNKGNFPGRFSGRQFSNSRSEMNVSTLELGDSALYLCASTPRQGAVGELFFGEGSRLTVL.